This T cell receptor (beta chain) was obtained from a study of blood T cell repertoires in COVID-19. About the research overall: The United States, Italy and Spain supplied acute and convalescent COVID-19 samples. T cells, B-cell-depleted T cells, or PBMCs provided the cDNA or gDNA that served as material.

There are 15 residues in the CDR3. Losses at the gene ends were 5 bases for V and 6 bases for J; bases not matched to a gene: 7. Germline V CDR1 and CDR2: MGHRA, YSYEKL. This clone is classed as medium-sized. In the study's own analysis: Reference gene primer amplification gave estimated nucleated cell counts. Using immunoSEQ multiplex PCR, the repertoire was profiled, and TCRdb retains in-frame clones only, with some absent. For V, J and clone size, that table is used; D and trimming come from the DNA. The profile shows 200,000 to 300,000 clones, approximately 85% of them singletons. The clonotype was recovered from a woman in her sixties with active or convalescent COVID-19. The sequenced sample was peripheral blood. The chain couples TRBV4-1 to TRBJ1-4; 9 positions agree with TRBD1. The DNA for the CDR3 is TGCGCCAGCAGCTTCCGACAGGGGGGACATGAAAAACTGTTTTTT. Protein product: CASSFRQGGHEKLFF.